The 28 T cell receptor beta chains listed next were all sequenced from one sample in a study of blood T cell repertoires in COVID-19. Only in-frame clones appear in the TCRdb table, and some are missing; sequencing was by immunoSEQ multiplex PCR. The repertoire includes nearly 70,000 clones, 87% of them detected once, and about 3.4% sits in the top ten. The sample consisted of peripheral blood. The receptors stem from a woman in her fifties or sixties with COVID-19, enrolled during active disease.

The gene calls are TRBV15 and TRBJ2-1, with D possibly being TRBD2 (5 bases). The V gene lost 0 bases and the J gene lost 4 bases, with 7 bases spanning the gap. CDR1 is LNHNV, CDR2 YYDKDF, per germline (reference sequence). This CDR3 contains 14 residues. CDR3: CATSRDRGYNEQFF. CDR3 coding DNA: TGTGCCACCAGCAGAGATCGGGGATACAATGAGCAGTTCTTC.

This chain joins TRBV11-2 and TRBJ2-3; D not resolved. This CDR3 is built from 13 residues. CDR1 is SGHAT, CDR2 FQNNGV, per germline. V lost 5 bases to trimming and J lost 7 bases, with 13 bases between them. CDR3 sequence (DNA): TGTGCCAGCAGCCCCCTGCGTTCAAATACGCAGTATTTT. The encoded protein is CASSPLRSNTQYF.

The J gene is TRBJ2-7, the V gene TRBV18, with a weak D call TRBD2 (5 bases). CDR1 is KGHSH, CDR2 LQKENI, per germline. The CDR3 has 15 residues. Between the trimmed V and J ends, which lost 3 bases and 4 bases, there was a span of 16 bases. The chain's CDR3 is CASSPPGMTAYEQYF. CDR3 coding DNA: TGTGCCAGCTCACCTCCGGGGATGACTGCTTACGAGCAGTACTTC.

The chain combines TRBV3-1 (or the pseudogene TRBV3-2) with TRBJ1-1; 9 positions match TRBD1. Trimming took 2 bases from V and 10 from J; bases not matched to a gene: 5. The CDR3 covers 13 residues. Germline CDR1 is LGHDT and CDR2 is YNNKEL (reference sequence). CDR3 DNA: TGTGCCAGCAGCCAAACAGGGGGCGGGGGAGCTTTCTTT. The encoded protein is CASSQTGGGGAFF.

The chain links TRBV6-5 to TRBJ2-2; 10 bases agree with TRBD1. CDR1 MNHEY and CDR2 SVGAGI come from the germline V gene. Trimming removed 9 bases from V and 0 bases from J; junction bases left unmatched: 4. The CDR3 is made up of 15 amino acids. The CDR3 spells CASRQGASNTGELFF. CDR3 coding DNA: TGTGCCAGTAGACAGGGGGCATCGAACACCGGGGAGCTGTTTTTT.

CDR3 coding DNA: TGTGCCAGCAGCCCTGCCCCTAGCGGGACCGGGGAGCTGTTTTTT. It codes for CASSPAPSGTGELFF. The chain employs TRBV11-2 and TRBJ2-2; 8 nucleotides match TRBD2. The CDR3 contains 15 residues. V gave up 5 bases and J gave up 5 bases; unmatched junction bases: 7. Per the germline V gene, CDR1 is SGHAT and CDR2 is FQNNGV.

CDR3: CASSLAGGGNEQFF. CDR3 DNA sequence: TGTGCCAGCAGCTTAGCGGGAGGGGGCAATGAGCAGTTCTTC. The J gene is TRBJ2-1, the V gene TRBV11-2; 8 nucleotides align to TRBD2. CDR1 is SGHAT and CDR2 is FQNNGV in the germline V gene. Losses at the gene ends were 1 base for V and 6 bases for J; bases not matched to a gene: 2. The CDR3 extends over 14 amino acids.

The chain links TRBV20-1 to TRBJ2-5; TRBD2 aligns across 13 bases. V gave up 3 bases and J gave up 4 bases; unmatched junction bases: 8. Germline V gene lookup returns CDR1 DFQATT and CDR2 SNEGSKA (reference sequence). CDR3 length: 16 residues. CDR3 bases: TGCAGTGCTAGTGCACTAGCGGGAGGGTTAGCAGAGACCCAGTACTTC. Its protein product is CSASALAGGLAETQYF.

The chain has TRBV4-1 and TRBJ2-5; perhaps TRBD1 as D (8 bases). Germline V gives CDR1 MGHRA, CDR2 YSYEKL. The CDR3 loop spans 16 amino acids. V was shortened by 4 bases and J by 1 base, with 16 bases between the two germline ends. CDR3 region: CASSRGQGGGQETQYF. In DNA, the CDR3 is TGCGCCAGCAGCCGCGGACAGGGCGGGGGCCAAGAGACCCAGTACTTC.

This chain joins TRBV21-1 and TRBJ1-6. TRBV21-1 is a pseudogene. CDR3 length: 15 amino acids. This chain's CDR3 is CASRSDGTANSPLHF. CDR3 coding DNA: TGTGCCAGCAGATCTGACGGGACTGCAAATTCACCCCTCCACTTT.

The chain carries TRBV5-1 and TRBJ1-3, with 11 bases lining up with TRBD1. Trimming took 4 bases from V and 5 from J; bases not matched to a gene: 5. This CDR3 contains 15 residues. CDR1 is SGHRS and CDR2 is YFSETQ in the germline V gene. CDR3 nucleotides: TGCGCCAGCAGCAGGACAGGGGGCGAAAGAAACACCATATATTTT. This gives the protein CASSRTGGERNTIYF.

This chain uses TRBV5-1 with TRBJ1-5, with 8 nucleotides matching TRBD1. This CDR3 contains 15 residues. Germline values: CDR1 SGHRS, CDR2 YFSETQ. V shed 4 bases, J shed 7 bases, and the junction held 10 bases outside the gene matches. Here the CDR3 DNA reads TGCGCCAGCAGCCCAGCAGGGGGCGCAAGGCAGCCCCAGCATTTT. Protein product: CASSPAGGARQPQHF.

The chain couples TRBV25-1 to TRBJ1-2, with 9 positions matching TRBD1. In germline, CDR1 is MGHDK, CDR2 SYGVNS. The CDR3 is 14 residues long. The ends lost 2 bases at V and 8 bases at J; junction bases unmatched: 6. The CDR3 sequence: CASSESGTGQGYTF. DNA of the CDR3: TGTGCCAGCAGTGAAAGCGGGACAGGGCAAGGCTACACCTTC.

This chain connects TRBV27 to TRBJ2-7; possibly TRBD1 for D (5 bases). This CDR3 comprises 14 residues. Germline loops: CDR1 MNHEY, CDR2 SMNVEV (reference sequence). V was shortened by 3 bases and J by 3 bases, with 12 bases between the two germline ends. The CDR3 DNA reads as TGTGCCAGCAGTTTGAGGCAGGGTCTCTACGAGCAGTACTTC. Residues: CASSLRQGLYEQYF.

V usage is TRBV30 and J usage is TRBJ2-1; perhaps TRBD2 as D (5 bases). The CDR3 has 13 amino acids. V was trimmed by 8 bases and J by 1 base, leaving 12 bases between them. Germline loops: CDR1 GTSNPN, CDR2 SVGIG (reference sequence). The CDR3 loop reads CALGSGSYNEQFF. The DNA for the CDR3 is TGTGCCCTAGGGAGCGGTTCCTACAATGAGCAGTTCTTC.

The rearrangement joins TRBV19 to TRBJ2-7, with TRBD2 matching over 14 bases. CDR1 LNHDA and CDR2 SQIVND come from the germline V gene (reference sequence). V dropped 7 bases and J dropped 2; count of bases not matched to a gene: 7. The CDR3 has 16 residues. This CDR3 reads CASKGTSGGKTYEQYF. The CDR3 DNA follows: TGTGCCAGTAAGGGGACTAGCGGGGGAAAGACCTACGAGCAGTACTTC.

The chain has TRBV28 and TRBJ2-3; D not resolved. The CDR3 runs to 16 residues. The V gene's germline CDR1 is MDHEN and CDR2 SYDVKM. In nucleotides, the CDR3 is TGTGCTACGGCCTATTCAGGTATCTCGCGCACAGATACGCAGTATTTT. Its translation is CATAYSGISRTDTQYF.

J is TRBJ2-3 and V is TRBV24-1, with D perhaps TRBD2 (6 bases). CDR3 length: 14 amino acids. V was clipped by 9 bases and J by 2 bases, with 14 bases between them. CDR1 KGHDR and CDR2 SFDVKD come from the germline V gene. The CDR3 reads CATGPDYPTDTQYF. Written as DNA, the CDR3 is TGTGCCACCGGTCCGGACTACCCCACAGATACGCAGTATTTT.

Points on this clone: Other DNA sequences from this sample encode an identical CDR3 as well. The chain carries TRBV6-6 and TRBJ1-3; TRBD1 aligns across 9 bases. Germline-derived CDR1 and CDR2 are MNHNY and SVGAGI (reference sequence). After removal of 6 bases from V and 4 bases from J, the junction contained 7 bases not matched to a gene. The CDR3 contains 15 residues. CDR3 DNA: TGTGCCAGCAGCTTACAGGGGGCCCGGGGAAACACCATATATTTT. Residues: CASSLQGARGNTIYF.

V is TRBV6-5 and J is TRBJ2-7; maybe TRBD2 (5 bases). Germline CDR1 and CDR2: MNHEY and SVGAGI. V gave up 5 bases and J gave up 6 bases, with 11 bases separating them. This CDR3 has 12 amino acids. This CDR3 is CASSQVLAEQYF. The CDR3 bases are TGTGCCAGCAGTCAGGTCCTAGCCGAGCAGTACTTC.

The gene calls are TRBV27 and TRBJ2-3; 14 bases line up with TRBD2. The CDR3 is made up of 18 amino acids. The germline V gene encodes CDR1 MNHEY and CDR2 SMNVEV (reference sequence). V trimming: 5 bases; J trimming: 0 bases; junction bases outside the gene matches: 7. The CDR3: CASSRGLAGGPSTDTQYF. The CDR3 nucleotides are TGTGCCAGCAGTCGTGGACTAGCGGGAGGCCCTAGCACAGATACGCAGTATTTT.

This clone was detected only once. This sequence joins TRBV28 and TRBJ2-2, with D maybe TRBD1 (6 bases). Germline V CDR1 and CDR2: MDHEN, SYDVKM. The CDR3 totals 15 residues. Trimming removed 7 bases from V and 4 bases from J, with 16 bases in between. CDR3 sequence (DNA): TGTGCCAGCACCAGGGGTGGGAGTGGCACCGGGGAGCTGTTTTTT. It specifies CASTRGGSGTGELFF.

This clone appeared a single time. V and J are TRBV18 and TRBJ1-6; 7 nucleotides agree with TRBD1. Germline V lookup: CDR1 KGHSH, CDR2 LQKENI. Trimming cost V 6 bases and J 7 bases; bases outside gene matches: 12. This CDR3 contains 16 residues. The DNA for the CDR3 is TGTGCCAGCTCCCAGGACAGGCCGGCGAGGAATTCACCCCTCCACTTT. It specifies CASSQDRPARNSPLHF.

The CDR3 sequence: CASSYRQGGGNTIYF. CDR3 bases: TGTGCCAGCAGCTACCGACAGGGGGGGGGAAACACCATATATTTT. The chain combines TRBV5-4 with TRBJ1-3, with 9 nucleotides matching TRBD1. J gave up 4 bases and V 3 bases, and 5 bases lay outside the gene matches. Germline CDR1 reads SGHNT; CDR2 reads YYREEE (reference sequence). This CDR3 contains 15 residues.

The chain couples TRBV19 to TRBJ1-1, with D perhaps TRBD1 (6 bases). Germline assignment: CDR1 LNHDA and CDR2 SQIVND (reference sequence). The V end was cut by 9 bases, the J end by 0 bases, with 11 bases between. The CDR3 is made up of 13 amino acids. Written as DNA, the CDR3 is TGTGCCAGCTTCACAGGGATGAACACTGAAGCTTTCTTT. Translated, it gives CASFTGMNTEAFF.

The chain couples TRBV7-9 to TRBJ2-6; D ambiguous. This CDR3 region has 15 residues. The V gene lost 2 bases and the J gene lost 0 bases, with 5 bases spanning the gap. Germline V gene data show CDR1 as SEHNR and CDR2 as FQNEAQ (reference sequence). The CDR3 sequence is CASSLIVSGANVLTF. CDR3 in DNA: TGTGCCAGCAGCTTAATAGTCTCTGGGGCCAACGTCCTGACTTTC.

V and J are TRBV19 and TRBJ1-6; tentative D call: TRBD1 (5 bases). Trimming pared 5 bases from V and 7 bases from J, leaving 18 bases between. The CDR3 totals 16 residues. Germline loops: CDR1 LNHDA, CDR2 SQIVND (reference sequence). The CDR3 spells CASSSRDGGGNSPLHF. In DNA, the CDR3 is TGTGCCAGTAGTTCCCGGGACGGAGGAGGGAATTCACCCCTCCACTTT.

The chain employs TRBV2 and TRBJ2-5, with D perhaps matching TRBD2 (5 bases). Germline V gene data show CDR1 as SNHLY and CDR2 as FYNNEI. Trimming pared 2 bases from V and 5 bases from J, leaving 12 bases between. The CDR3 length is 14 residues. CDR3 sequence reads: CASSEWLAGETQYF. CDR3 bases: TGTGCCAGCAGTGAATGGCTAGCTGGGGAGACCCAGTACTTC.